This T cell receptor beta chain was retrieved from a study of T cells in Graves' hyperthyroidism and ophthalmopathy. Study observations and caveats: Separation of ophthalmopathy from stable hyperthyroidism was achieved by a 13 V-J model. For ophthalmopathy, model prediction preceded onset by a median roughly 6.2 months.

This clonotype was counted a few times. Its target is not known. Over 18 months, lack of ophthalmopathy progression marked Graves' hyperthyroidism as stable. Orbital computed tomography, thyroid ultrasound, serum thyroxine and TRAb, and clinical symptoms together informed the diagnoses. Using RNA transcripts as the source, TCR beta CDR3 regions were amplified. Using the HTBI primer set, a first-round RT-PCR was run on the TCR CDR3. TCRdb called the multiplex PCR reads again in MiXCR, with one record for every CDR3 protein. The repertoire consists of roughly 200,000 distinct CDR3 sequences, with less than 20% occurring once and the leading ten covering 53%. Germline values: CDR1 SGHRS, CDR2 YFSETQ. CDR3 size: 16 residues. The junction had 5 bases not matched to a gene; V was cut back by 1 base and J by 2 bases.

The sequenced material came from blood. This TCR derives from a woman in her fifties or sixties with Graves' hyperthyroidism. This chain connects TRBV5-1 to TRBJ2-1; 8 bases line up with TRBD1. The DNA of the CDR3 is TGCGCCAGCAGCTTGCCGGGACAGGCTACCTACAATGAGCAGTTCTTC. This gives the protein CASSLPGQATYNEQFF.